These 21 T cell receptor beta chains share one sample of origin, sequenced in a study of blood T cell repertoires in COVID-19. The assay was immunoSEQ multiplex PCR, and TCRdb's table has in-frame clones only and misses some. Among a few hundred thousand clones listed, roughly four fifths were seen once. The sequencing sample was made of PBMCs or T cells enriched from blood (not recorded which). The source of these receptors is a man between 45 and 60 years old who had recovered from COVID-19.

This chain joins TRBV9 and TRBJ1-3; D is ambiguous. The CDR3 is 15 residues long. The germline V and J ends were trimmed by 4 bases and 0 bases, with 11 bases remaining between them. CDR1 is SGDLS, CDR2 YYNGEE, per germline. In nucleotides, the CDR3 is TGTGCCAGCAGCCCGATGGCGGACTCTGGAAACACCATATATTTT. It codes for CASSPMADSGNTIYF. The full variable domain, completed using reference TRBV9 and TRBJ1-3, is DSGVTQTPKHLITATGQRVTLRCSPRSGDLSVYWYQQSLDQGLQFLIQYYNGEERAKGNILERFSAQQFPDLHSELNLSSLELGDSALYFCASSPMADSGNTIYFGEGSWLTVV.

V is TRBV27 and J is TRBJ1-5, with D perhaps matching TRBD1 (5 bases). The CDR3 is 12 residues long. The V gene's germline CDR1 is MNHEY and CDR2 SMNVEV (reference sequence). V was trimmed by 6 bases and J by 2 bases, leaving 5 bases between them. For the CDR3, the DNA is TGTGCCAGCAGACAGGGCAATCAGCCCCAGCATTTT. Translated: CASRQGNQPQHF.

The chain joins TRBV11-2 to TRBJ2-7, with 10 bases aligning to TRBD2. Germline CDR1 and CDR2: SGHAT and FQNNGV. This CDR3 is 18 amino acids long. With V trimmed by 4 bases and J by 0 bases, 12 bases remained unmatched. The DNA for the CDR3 is TGTGCCAGCAGCTCCTTAGCCCTAGCGGGAGTTTCCTCCTACGAGCAGTACTTC. This encodes CASSSLALAGVSSYEQYF.

The V and J genes are TRBV7-3 and TRBJ1-1, with D possibly matching TRBD1 (5 bases). Per the germline V gene, CDR1 is SGHTA and CDR2 is FQGTGA. Trimming took 5 bases from V and 1 from J, leaving 11 bases between them. The CDR3 runs 14 residues. The CDR3 here is CASSPGHKNTEAFF. The CDR3 region has the DNA TGTGCCAGCAGCCCTGGACACAAGAACACTGAAGCTTTCTTT.

The gene calls are TRBV6-5 and TRBJ1-2, with 7 positions matching TRBD1. Germline assignment: CDR1 MNHEY and CDR2 SVGAGI. The CDR3 has 15 amino acids. J gave up 4 bases and V 5 bases, and 10 bases lay outside the gene matches. This CDR3 is CASSPRQGLTYGYTF. The CDR3, as DNA: TGTGCCAGCAGTCCTCGACAGGGTTTAACCTATGGCTACACCTTC.

The chain has TRBV9 and TRBJ2-3, with 8 bases matching TRBD1. Germline values: CDR1 SGDLS, CDR2 YYNGEE. Trimming took 0 bases from V and 3 from J; bases not matched to a gene: 9. CDR3 length: 17 amino acids. CDR3 residues: CASSVGAGGGGTDTQYF. CDR3 DNA: TGTGCCAGCAGCGTAGGGGCAGGGGGCGGCGGGACAGATACGCAGTATTTT.

CDR3 sequence reads: CSASSIEAFF. CDR3 sequence (DNA): TGCAGTGCTAGTTCCATTGAAGCTTTCTTT. This chain uses TRBV20-1 with TRBJ1-1; D remains unclear. Germline loops: CDR1 DFQATT, CDR2 SNEGSKA (reference sequence). There are 10 residues in the CDR3. The V end lost 3 bases, the J end lost 7 bases, and 6 bases lay between the germline ends.

V gene TRBV19 combines with J gene TRBJ2-7, with TRBD1 matching over 9 bases. Trimming cost V 4 bases and J 4 bases; bases outside gene matches: 8. CDR1 and CDR2 from the germline V gene are LNHDA and SQIVND (reference sequence). The CDR3 runs to 15 residues. Here the CDR3 reads CASSTAGTGFYEQYF. The CDR3 bases are TGTGCCAGTAGTACGGCCGGGACAGGGTTTTACGAGCAGTACTTC.

The chain is built from TRBV20-1 and TRBJ1-1; TRBD1 matches at 8 bases. This CDR3 is 14 amino acids long. V lost 3 bases to trimming and J lost 1 base; unmatched junction nucleotides: 4. Germline CDR1 and CDR2: DFQATT and SNEGSKA (reference sequence). CDR3 amino acids: CSASLGTGNTEAFF. The DNA for the CDR3 is TGCAGTGCTAGTCTTGGGACAGGGAACACTGAAGCTTTCTTT.

The chain couples TRBV19 to TRBJ2-3; 12 bases line up with TRBD2. Trimming took 6 bases from V and 4 from J; bases not matched to a gene: 8. Germline assignment: CDR1 LNHDA and CDR2 SQIVND (reference sequence). This CDR3 is 16 amino acids long. The DNA for the CDR3 is TGTGCCAGTAGCCAGCTAGCGGGGGGGTGGTCAGATACGCAGTATTTT. It translates to CASSQLAGGWSDTQYF.

This chain connects TRBV18 to TRBJ2-2; 7 nucleotides align to TRBD1. CDR3 length equals 16 residues. Looked up from germline, CDR1 is KGHSH and CDR2 is LQKENI. Unmatched junction bases numbered 8, after V lost 3 bases and J lost 4 bases. CDR3 DNA: TGTGCCAGCTCACCCTCCCGACAGGGAAGCACCGGGGAGCTGTTTTTT. It encodes CASSPSRQGSTGELFF.

This chain uses TRBV9 with TRBJ2-1, with a weak D call TRBD2 (6 bases). Germline V lookup: CDR1 SGDLS, CDR2 YYNGEE. The CDR3 is 13 residues long. Trimming left V 4 bases short and J 9 bases short, with 14 bases between. This chain's CDR3 is CASSPTRSGEQFF. The CDR3 nucleotides read TGTGCCAGCAGCCCGACTAGATCTGGTGAGCAGTTCTTC.

This clone was detected a few times. The chain employs TRBV10-2 and TRBJ1-2, with D possibly TRBD1 on 6 matching bases. CDR1 is WSHSY and CDR2 is SAAADI in the germline V gene. The ends were cut back, 6 bases at V and 6 bases at J, with 14 bases in the middle. The CDR3 consists of 13 residues. The CDR3 is CASRDRPADGYTF. The CDR3, as DNA: TGCGCCAGCAGAGACAGGCCGGCGGATGGCTACACCTTC.

The genes are TRBV11-2 and TRBJ2-5; 10 bases are a match to TRBD1. There are 15 residues in the CDR3. Trimming took 2 bases from V and 6 from J; bases not matched to a gene: 6. Germline CDR1 is SGHAT and CDR2 is FQNNGV. The CDR3 sequence: CASSLRQGATKTQYF. CDR3 DNA: TGTGCCAGCAGCTTAAGACAGGGGGCTACGAAGACCCAGTACTTC.

The table lists this clone with a count of one. The chain carries TRBV5-5 and TRBJ1-2; D unresolved. V was shortened by 1 base and J by 3 bases, with 13 bases between the two germline ends. This CDR3 contains 15 residues. Germline CDR1 SGHKS, CDR2 YYEKEE (reference sequence). CDR3 in amino acids: CASSLSGQAHYGYTF. CDR3 sequence (DNA): TGTGCCAGCAGCTTGTCTGGGCAGGCTCACTATGGCTACACCTTC.

This clone was observed a single time. The chain joins TRBV5-1 to TRBJ1-2; 11 bases align to TRBD1. Germline CDR1 reads SGHRS; CDR2 reads YFSETQ. The J segment lost 1 base and the V segment lost 4 bases, leaving 3 bases of the junction unmatched. The length of the CDR3 is 15 residues. The CDR3 is CASSQGQGGNYGYTF. The CDR3 nucleotides are TGCGCCAGCAGCCAGGGACAGGGGGGTAACTATGGCTACACCTTC.

The rearrangement uses TRBV11-3 and TRBJ2-1; tentative D call: TRBD2 (5 bases). V was pared by 5 bases and J by 2 bases, with 13 bases between. Germline CDR1 reads SGHNT; CDR2 reads YENEEA. The CDR3 is 15 amino acids. Written as DNA, the CDR3 is TGTGCCAGCAGCCAAGGAGGAGCGACCTACAATGAGCAGTTCTTC. This translates into CASSQGGATYNEQFF.

The V call is TRBV15, the J call TRBJ2-1; 10 bases are a match to TRBD2. The length of the CDR3 is 17 residues. Germline V gene sequence: CDR1 LNHNV, CDR2 YYDKDF (reference sequence). The junction had 4 bases not matched to a gene; V was cut back by 0 bases and J by 2 bases. CDR3 loop: CATSRDPGTSAYNEQFF. The CDR3 DNA follows: TGTGCCACCAGCAGAGATCCAGGGACTAGCGCCTACAATGAGCAGTTCTTC.

The CDR3 spells CASRLANTYEQYF. CDR3 in DNA: TGTGCCAGCAGACTAGCGAATACCTACGAGCAGTACTTC. This chain uses TRBV5-8 with TRBJ2-7; TRBD2 matches at 7 bases. Germline assignment: CDR1 SGHTS and CDR2 YDEGEE. The CDR3 spans 13 residues. V was clipped by 5 bases and J by 2 bases; unmatched bases: 4.

This chain connects TRBV19 to TRBJ1-2, with 7 bases that match TRBD1. CDR1 and CDR2 (germline): LNHDA, SQIVND (reference sequence). Trimming took 7 bases from V and 4 from J; bases not matched to a gene: 3. CDR3 length equals 12 residues. The DNA for the CDR3 is TGTGCCAGTACCGACAGGGTCTATGGCTACACCTTC. Translation gives CASTDRVYGYTF.

In its sample, this clone was seen a few times. The chain has TRBV5-5 and TRBJ2-5; TRBD2 matches at 8 bases. The CDR3 is made up of 15 amino acids. The V segment lost 0 bases and the J segment 1 base; nucleotides outside the gene matches: 2. The germline V gene encodes CDR1 SGHKS and CDR2 YYEKEE (reference sequence). The CDR3 DNA reads TGTGCCAGCAGCTTGGTGCGGGGGGCCCAAGAGACCCAGTACTTC. This sequence encodes CASSLVRGAQETQYF.